This T cell receptor beta chain was sequenced in a study of human T cells and chemical hapten exposure. Study summary: Affected patients, primarily female, had alopecia areata, totalis or universalis.

CDR3 length: 13 amino acids. The V gene's germline CDR1 is DFQATT and CDR2 SNEGSKA (reference sequence). V dropped 3 bases and J dropped 4 bases, with 13 bases sitting between them. The time point: patch test 2, 6 weeks after DPC sensitization. Specified treatment: therapeutic diphenylcyclopropenone sensitization with weekly scalp DPC. Using its own MiXCR run on the RACE reads, TCRdb lists one record per CDR3 protein. Of 84,000 or so distinct CDR3 sequences in the sample, about 10% were seen once. This receptor was obtained from a young woman with alopecia areata. Some clones in this sample may be carry-over from other donors' samples. Material: whole blood, obtained in connection with sensitization to the hapten diphenylcyclopropenone (DPC). This sequence joins TRBV20-1 and TRBJ2-7; D may be TRBD1 (6 bases). CDR3 nucleotides: TGCAGTGCTAGTGCAGGGGCTAAATACGAGCAGTACTTC. Its protein product is CSASAGAKYEQYF.